The rows below give T cell receptor beta chains drawn from one sample of a study of T cell responses to AZD1222 COVID-19 vaccine. Clones were read by immunoSEQ multiplex PCR, and TCRdb kept only the in-frame ones, dropping some. The sample has 150,000 to 200,000 clones, approximately 93% seen once. Sequencing used peripheral blood, obtained on day 0 of AZD1222 vaccination. Receptor source: an adult in good health. CDR3s include the opening cysteine and the closing phenylalanine or tryptophan. A D gene is named only where the DNA matches it firmly. The size entry is marked missing in some rows and otherwise reads once, few, many or a size class.

D gene: -
V gene: TRBV7-9
CDR3 length: 15
J gene: TRBJ2-1
clone size: -
CDR3 DNA: TGTGCCAGCAGCTTAGTGACGACTAGGTTTGATGAGCAGTTCTTC
CDR3 protein: CASSLVTTRFDEQFF

D gene: -
V gene: TRBV29-1
CDR3 length: 14
J gene: TRBJ1-5
clone size: -
CDR3 DNA: TGCAGCGTCCGCGCAGGGGACGGGGATCAGCCCCAGCATTTT
CDR3 protein: CSVRAGDGDQPQHF

D gene: -
V gene: TRBV5-1
CDR3 length: 15
J gene: TRBJ2-7
clone size: -
CDR3 DNA: TGCGCCAGCAGCGTGGGACCCGACAGCTCCTACGAGCAGTACTTC
CDR3 protein: CASSVGPDSSYEQYF

D gene: -
V gene: TRBV29-1
CDR3 length: 12
J gene: TRBJ2-2
clone size: -
CDR3 DNA: TGCAGCTCCGCGGGACCTACCGGGGAGCTGTTTTTT
CDR3 protein: CSSAGPTGELFF

D gene: -
V gene: TRBV4-1
CDR3 length: 15
J gene: TRBJ1-6
clone size: -
CDR3 DNA: TGCGCCAGCAGCCAAGTCCCCTCCTATAATTCACCCCTCCACTTT
CDR3 protein: CASSQVPSYNSPLHF

D gene: -
V gene: TRBV5-1
CDR3 length: 16
J gene: TRBJ1-4
clone size: -
CDR3 DNA: TGCGCCAGCAGCTTGGTCACAGGGAAGGGAAATGAAAAACTGTTTTTT
CDR3 protein: CASSLVTGKGNEKLFF

D gene: TRBD1
V gene: TRBV7-6
CDR3 length: 15
J gene: TRBJ2-7
clone size: once
CDR3 DNA: TGTGCCAGCAGCTTAGAGGGACAGGGTTCCTACGAGCAGTACTTC
CDR3 protein: CASSLEGQGSYEQYF

D gene: -
V gene: TRBV7-9
CDR3 length: 14
J gene: TRBJ1-1
clone size: -
CDR3 DNA: TGTGCCAGCAGCCCCGATGCGGTAAACACTGAAGCTTTCTTT
CDR3 protein: CASSPDAVNTEAFF

D gene: TRBD1
V gene: TRBV25-1
CDR3 length: 15
J gene: TRBJ1-3
clone size: -
CDR3 DNA: TGTGCCAGCAGTGTTGACAGGGGGTCTGGAAACACCATATATTTT
CDR3 protein: CASSVDRGSGNTIYF

D gene: -
V gene: TRBV1
CDR3 length: 14
J gene: TRBJ2-7
clone size: -
CDR3 DNA: TGCACCAGCAGCCAAGAACGGGAGGCATACGAGCAGTACTTC
CDR3 protein: CTSSQEREAYEQYF

D gene: TRBD2
V gene: TRBV5-1
CDR3 length: 17
J gene: TRBJ2-3
clone size: -
CDR3 DNA: TGCGCCAGCAGCTTGGGTAGCCTAGCGGGGGAAGGCGATACGCAGTATTTT
CDR3 protein: CASSLGSLAGEGDTQYF

D gene: -
V gene: TRBV6-6
CDR3 length: 13
J gene: TRBJ2-7
clone size: -
CDR3 DNA: TGTGCCAGCACCAACCCCAGGGGCCACGAGCAGTACTTC
CDR3 protein: CASTNPRGHEQYF

D gene: TRBD2
V gene: TRBV19
CDR3 length: 15
J gene: TRBJ2-7
clone size: -
CDR3 DNA: TGTGCCAGTAGTGCCCGATGGGGGGGCTCCTACGAGCAGTACTTC
CDR3 protein: CASSARWGGSYEQYF

D gene: TRBD1
V gene: TRBV2
CDR3 length: 16
J gene: TRBJ1-5
clone size: -
CDR3 DNA: TGTGCCAGCAGGGCCGACAGGGGAGGTCCAAATCAGCCCCAGCATTTT
CDR3 protein: CASRADRGGPNQPQHF

D gene: -
V gene: TRBV6-5
CDR3 length: 12
J gene: TRBJ2-2
clone size: -
CDR3 DNA: TGTGCCAGCAGTTCCTCACCCGGGGAGCTGTTTTTT
CDR3 protein: CASSSSPGELFF

D gene: -
V gene: TRBV18
CDR3 length: 16
J gene: TRBJ1-1
clone size: -
CDR3 DNA: TGTGCCAGCTCACCACCGTATTCAAACCTGAACACTGAAGCTTTCTTT
CDR3 protein: CASSPPYSNLNTEAFF

D gene: -
V gene: TRBV14
CDR3 length: 15
J gene: TRBJ2-7
clone size: -
CDR3 DNA: TGTGCCAGCAGTAATATCGGGACAAGGATCTACGAGCAGTACTTC
CDR3 protein: CASSNIGTRIYEQYF

D gene: TRBD1
V gene: TRBV7-9
CDR3 length: 15
J gene: TRBJ1-1
clone size: -
CDR3 DNA: TGTGCCAGCAGCTTGGGATCGTCAGGGGGCACTGAAGCTTTCTTT
CDR3 protein: CASSLGSSGGTEAFF

D gene: TRBD1
V gene: TRBV6-5
CDR3 length: 12
J gene: TRBJ2-5
clone size: -
CDR3 DNA: TGTGCCAGCAGGTGGACAGGGGAGACCCAGTACTTC
CDR3 protein: CASRWTGETQYF

D gene: -
V gene: TRBV7-9
CDR3 length: 13
J gene: TRBJ1-6
clone size: -
CDR3 DNA: TGTGCCAGCAGACAGGGAGAGGAGTCACCCCTCCACTTT
CDR3 protein: CASRQGEESPLHF

D gene: -
V gene: TRBV19
CDR3 length: 13
J gene: TRBJ2-1
clone size: -
CDR3 DNA: TGTGCCAGTAGCGGCGCAGGGACGGATGAGCAGTTCTTC
CDR3 protein: CASSGAGTDEQFF

D gene: TRBD2
V gene: TRBV9
CDR3 length: 17
J gene: TRBJ2-1
clone size: -
CDR3 DNA: TGTGCCAGCAGCCCTACGACTAGCGCGAGCTCCTACAATGAGCAGTTCTTC
CDR3 protein: CASSPTTSASSYNEQFF

D gene: -
V gene: TRBV2
CDR3 length: 16
J gene: TRBJ2-7
clone size: once
CDR3 DNA: TGTGCCAGCAGTGAAGGGCGGGACCCGGCGGCCTACGAGCAGTACTTC
CDR3 protein: CASSEGRDPAAYEQYF

D gene: -
V gene: TRBV7-9
CDR3 length: 14
J gene: TRBJ1-4
clone size: -
CDR3 DNA: TGTGCCAGCAGTCTCGGGACTCCTAATGAAAAACTGTTTTTT
CDR3 protein: CASSLGTPNEKLFF

D gene: -
V gene: TRBV3-1/TRBV3-2
CDR3 length: 14
J gene: TRBJ1-2
clone size: -
CDR3 DNA: TGTGCCAGCAGCCAAGGTGGTCAGGGCTATGGCTACACCTTC
CDR3 protein: CASSQGGQGYGYTF

D gene: -
V gene: TRBV5-1
CDR3 length: 15
J gene: TRBJ2-5
clone size: -
CDR3 DNA: TGCGCCAGCAGCTTGGTAGATGCTGTCGGAGAGACCCAGTACTTC
CDR3 protein: CASSLVDAVGETQYF

D gene: -
V gene: TRBV5-1
CDR3 length: 15
J gene: TRBJ1-5
clone size: -
CDR3 DNA: TGCGCCAGCAGCTTCGGGGCAGGGGAGGATCAGCCCCAGCATTTT
CDR3 protein: CASSFGAGEDQPQHF

D gene: -
V gene: TRBV27
CDR3 length: 14
J gene: TRBJ2-7
clone size: once
CDR3 DNA: TGTGCCAGCAGTCCAGGGACGGAGGCCTACGAGCAGTACTTC
CDR3 protein: CASSPGTEAYEQYF

D gene: TRBD2
V gene: TRBV5-4
CDR3 length: 15
J gene: TRBJ2-2
clone size: -
CDR3 DNA: TGTGCCAGCATGCCGGGAGGGCCGGGCACCGGGGAGCTGTTTTTT
CDR3 protein: CASMPGGPGTGELFF

D gene: TRBD1
V gene: TRBV27
CDR3 length: 16
J gene: TRBJ2-6
clone size: -
CDR3 DNA: TGTGCCAGCCGTAGGGACAGGGCCCCTGGGGCCAACGTCCTGACTTTC
CDR3 protein: CASRRDRAPGANVLTF

D gene: TRBD1
V gene: TRBV20-1
CDR3 length: 11
J gene: TRBJ1-4
clone size: -
CDR3 DNA: TGCAGTGCTGGGGGACAGGGAACGGTGTTTTTT
CDR3 protein: CSAGGQGTVFF

D gene: -
V gene: TRBV19
CDR3 length: 15
J gene: TRBJ1-1
clone size: few
CDR3 DNA: TGTGCCAGTAGTATACGACAGGCCTTTAACACTGAAGCTTTCTTT
CDR3 protein: CASSIRQAFNTEAFF

D gene: -
V gene: TRBV3-1/TRBV3-2
CDR3 length: 16
J gene: TRBJ2-1
clone size: -
CDR3 DNA: TGTGCCAGCAGCCAAGGTGCGCCGAGCTCCTACAATGAGCAGTTCTTC
CDR3 protein: CASSQGAPSSYNEQFF

D gene: -
V gene: TRBV12-5
CDR3 length: 14
J gene: TRBJ1-1
clone size: -
CDR3 DNA: TGTGCTAGTGCTAACAGGGAAGGGTCCCCTGAAGCTTTCTTT
CDR3 protein: CASANREGSPEAFF

D gene: TRBD1
V gene: TRBV27
CDR3 length: 16
J gene: TRBJ2-2
clone size: -
CDR3 DNA: TGTGCCAGCAGTTTCCTGACAGGGGCGAACACCGGGGAGCTGTTTTTT
CDR3 protein: CASSFLTGANTGELFF

D gene: -
V gene: TRBV11-2
CDR3 length: 17
J gene: TRBJ1-1
clone size: -
CDR3 DNA: TGTGCCAGCAGCTTAGTAAAGGCAGGGACAATGAACACTGAAGCTTTCTTT
CDR3 protein: CASSLVKAGTMNTEAFF

D gene: -
V gene: TRBV5-1
CDR3 length: 14
J gene: TRBJ2-1
clone size: -
CDR3 DNA: TGCGCCAGCAGCTTCGAGGGGAACGACAATGAGCAGTTCTTC
CDR3 protein: CASSFEGNDNEQFF